These T cell receptor beta chains were read from a single sample in a study of patients and donors after allogeneic stem cell transplantation. TCRdb called the RT-PCR reads again in MiXCR, with one record for every CDR3 protein. Altogether 160,000 or so distinct CDR3 sequences are present, about 24% being singletons, with the ten largest covering roughly 26%. Specimen: blood, either unsorted or a sorted T cell fraction (not recorded which). Receptor source: a human donor who was either an allogeneic HSCT recipient or a stem cell or donor lymphocyte infusion donor (not recorded which). It is not recorded whose cells these are; they may come from a transplant donor. Each CDR3 is given with its conserved first and last residue.

TRBV5-1	CASSTGEGQHGYTF
TRBV6-5	CASSGGTGEKLFF
TRBV12-3/TRBV12-4	CASSLRTASYGNTIYF
TRBV11-2	CATGTGFQETQYF
TRBV20-1	CSARDRRSTDTQYF
TRBV7-9	CASSPIRDRIYNEQFF
TRBV6-5	CASRRQGTSSYNSPLHF
TRBV30	CAWRAGGSGNTIYF
TRBV3-1	CASSHQSSGTEAFF
TRBV20-1	CSAILAGGSYNEQFF
TRBV15	CATSRDSIAPHEQFF
TRBV5-1	CASSLVWGEKLFF
TRBV6-2/TRBV6-3	CASFRQGWYDTEAFF
TRBV18	CASSPDSWNEKLFF